A single sample is the source of the 14 T cell receptor beta chains below, sequenced in a study of a mutant IDH1 vaccine in newly diagnosed glioma. Profiled with immunoSEQ multiplex PCR; TCRdb holds only in-frame clones, not every one. This sample has tens of thousands of clones, with roughly two thirds found just once. The antigens of these receptors remain unknown. Time point given: week 11, during vaccination. A 20-mer mutant IDH1 peptide at 300 ug was injected subcutaneously with topical imiquimod. The sequencing used peripheral blood mononuclear cells (PBMCs), collected from a glioma patient whose treatment included an IDH1 peptide vaccine. Receptors originate from a man between 18 and 35 years old with glioma. Some clones in this sample may be carry-over from other donors' samples.

V usage is TRBV5-4 and J usage is TRBJ2-5; 7 nucleotides agree with TRBD2. The CDR3 length is 15 residues. Losses at the gene ends were 1 base for V and 5 bases for J; bases not matched to a gene: 8. Germline V gene lookup returns CDR1 SGHNT and CDR2 YYREEE (reference sequence). CDR3 coding DNA: TGTGCCAGCAGCTTGCGGGAGGATCGGTTGGAGACCCAGTACTTC. Its protein is CASSLREDRLETQYF.

This chain links TRBV29-1 with TRBJ1-1; the match to TRBD1 covers 7 bases. CDR1 and CDR2 (germline): SQVTM, ANQGSEA. V shed 7 bases, J shed 0 bases, and the junction held 2 bases outside the gene matches. This CDR3 comprises 12 residues. The CDR3 reads CSDRGMNTEAFF. For the CDR3, the DNA is TGCAGCGACAGGGGAATGAACACTGAAGCTTTCTTT.

The rearrangement uses TRBV6-5 and TRBJ2-1, with 7 bases matching TRBD2. Germline V gene sequence: CDR1 MNHEY, CDR2 SVGAGI. Trimming removed 10 bases from V and 0 bases from J; junction bases left unmatched: 6. This CDR3 contains 14 residues. The CDR3 DNA follows: TGTGCCACTAGCGGACCTAACTCCTACAATGAGCAGTTCTTC. As protein: CATSGPNSYNEQFF.

The chain couples TRBV27 to TRBJ2-7; the match to TRBD1 covers 10 bases. V lost 8 bases to trimming and J lost 1 base; unmatched junction nucleotides: 2. CDR3 size: 13 residues. Germline CDR1 MNHEY, CDR2 SMNVEV (reference sequence). CDR3 sequence reads: CASRQGASYEQYF. For the CDR3, the DNA is TGTGCCAGCCGACAGGGGGCATCCTACGAGCAGTACTTC.

This chain connects TRBV4-2 to TRBJ1-1; D ambiguous. Trimming shortened V by 4 bases and J by 0 bases, and 12 bases separated the two germline ends. Germline CDR1 reads LGHNA; CDR2 reads YNFKEQ. This CDR3 is 15 amino acids long. The CDR3 DNA reads TGTGCCAGCAGCCGTGCTCGGGAAGTGAACACTGAAGCTTTCTTT. It encodes CASSRAREVNTEAFF.

The V and J genes are TRBV6-5 and TRBJ2-6, with D possibly matching TRBD1 (5 bases). This CDR3 comprises 15 residues. From germline, CDR1 is MNHEY and CDR2 SVGAGI. V was clipped by 5 bases and J by 2 bases, with 10 bases between them. The CDR3 sequence: CASSPQETGANVLTF. The CDR3 DNA follows: TGTGCCAGCAGTCCACAGGAAACTGGGGCCAACGTCCTGACTTTC.

The chain recombines TRBV27 with TRBJ1-1; 10 bases are shared with TRBD1. V trimming: 3 bases; J trimming: 5 bases; junction bases outside the gene matches: 6. CDR1 and CDR2 (germline): MNHEY, SMNVEV (reference sequence). This CDR3 is 15 amino acids long. The CDR3 coding sequence is TGTGCCAGCAGTTTCCGACAGGGGGCTTCGACTGAAGCTTTCTTT. This encodes CASSFRQGASTEAFF.

This clone was observed a handful of times. The genes are TRBV2 and TRBJ1-1, with unresolved D. This CDR3 contains 14 residues. V lost 4 bases to trimming and J lost 0 bases, with 9 bases between them. The germline V gene encodes CDR1 SNHLY and CDR2 FYNNEI. CDR3 nucleotide sequence: TGTGCCAGCAGTGTTAGATTTATGAACACTGAAGCTTTCTTT. This gives the protein CASSVRFMNTEAFF. Looking up the rest from reference TRBV2 and TRBJ1-1 gives the full variable domain: EPEVTQTPSHQVTQMGQEVILRCVPISNHLYFYWYRQILGQKVEFLVSFYNNEISEKSEIFDDQFSVERPDGSNFTLKIRSTKLEDSAMYFCASSVRFMNTEAFFGQGTRLTVV.

This clone appeared a single time. This CDR3 reads CSARGPSRAETQYF. CDR3 nucleotide sequence: TGCAGCGCACGGGGTCCGTCCCGTGCAGAGACCCAGTACTTC. The chain couples TRBV29-1 to TRBJ2-5; D perhaps matches TRBD2 (5 bases). Between the trimmed V and J ends, which lost 7 bases and 4 bases, there was a span of 19 bases. The CDR3 has 14 residues. CDR1 and CDR2 from the germline V gene are SQVTM and ANQGSEA.

This chain links TRBV7-9 with TRBJ2-2, with TRBD2 as a possible D gene (6 bases). V lost 3 bases, J lost 4 bases, and 12 bases lay in between. The CDR3 is 15 residues long. CDR1 is SEHNR, CDR2 FQNEAQ, per germline (reference sequence). CDR3: CASSFSGVLTGELFF. CDR3 DNA: TGTGCCAGCAGCTTTTCGGGAGTACTCACCGGGGAGCTGTTTTTT.

The rearrangement joins TRBV5-4 to TRBJ1-1, with D possibly matching TRBD1 (5 bases). Trimming shortened V by 4 bases and J by 6 bases, and 10 bases separated the two germline ends. Germline-derived CDR1 and CDR2 are SGHNT and YYREEE (reference sequence). The CDR3 spans 12 residues. CDR3 protein: CASSLRGAEAFF. CDR3 nucleotide sequence: TGTGCCAGCAGCCTGAGGGGCGCTGAAGCTTTCTTT.

V usage is TRBV9 and J usage is TRBJ1-3, with D perhaps matching TRBD1 (6 bases). V lost 5 bases, J lost 2 bases, and 17 bases lay in between. CDR1 and CDR2 from the germline V gene are SGDLS and YYNGEE. CDR3 length: 16 amino acids. CDR3 residues: CASSLSGQKTGNTIYF. The CDR3, as DNA: TGTGCCAGCAGTCTCTCCGGACAGAAAACTGGAAACACCATATATTTT. The entire variable domain, with the rest obtained from reference TRBV9 and TRBJ1-3, is as follows: DSGVTQTPKHLITATGQRVTLRCSPRSGDLSVYWYQQSLDQGLQFLIQYYNGEERAKGNILERFSAQQFPDLHSELNLSSLELGDSALYFCASSLSGQKTGNTIYFGEGSWLTVV.

The count of this clone is one. The V and J genes are TRBV13 and TRBJ2-1; 7 bases line up with TRBD2. The CDR3 is 12 amino acids. V trimming: 6 bases; J trimming: 7 bases; junction bases outside the gene matches: 3. The germline V gene encodes CDR1 PRHDT and CDR2 FYEKMQ (reference sequence). CDR3 in DNA: TGTGCCAGCAGTTACGGGAGGAATGAGCAGTTCTTC. As protein: CASSYGRNEQFF.

V is TRBV30 and J is TRBJ1-2, with D perhaps TRBD1 (5 bases). The V gene's germline CDR1 is GTSNPN and CDR2 SVGIG (reference sequence). There are 17 residues in the CDR3. V lost 3 bases to trimming and J lost 0 bases, with 20 bases between them. The DNA of the CDR3 is TGTGCCTGGAGGGGGTGGGCAGGGAGGGAATCTAACTATGGCTACACCTTC. Encoded protein: CAWRGWAGRESNYGYTF.